One sample yielded the 32 T cell receptor beta chains listed below, sequenced in a study of T cell repertoires in cytomegalovirus infection. No antigen is known for these receptors. Each CDR3 protein is one row after TCRdb ran MiXCR on the reads. The table records about 890,000 distinct CDR3 sequences, less than 40% of them present only once. The source material was cultured CD8+ T cells from PBMCs, sampled from culture after CMV antigen stimulation. These receptors originate from a human donor in good health (CMV status not recorded). Some clones in this sample may be carry-over from other donors' samples.

This clonotype came up once. The chain's CDR3 is CASSPTDYNQPQHF. CDR3 in DNA: TGTGCCAGCAGTCCTACGGACTACAATCAGCCCCAGCATTTT. The chain uses TRBV12-3 or TRBV12-4 and TRBJ1-5; D unclear. The V gene lost 5 bases and the J gene lost 3 bases, with 11 bases spanning the gap. CDR3 length equals 14 residues.

Points on this clonotype: At one of its ends the junction is not consistent with the germline gene, which may arise from a read error. V usage is TRBV12-3 or TRBV12-4 and J usage is TRBJ2-2; D is uncertain. CDR3 size: 11 residues. CDR3 in DNA: TGTGCCAACAGTGGGGCCGGGGAGCTGTTTTTT. Protein product: CANSGAGELFF.

This clonotype was observed a few times. This chain connects TRBV7-2 to TRBJ2-5; D not resolved. V shed 5 bases and J shed 1 base, with 8 bases lying between them. From germline, CDR1 is SGHTA and CDR2 FQGNSA. The CDR3 covers 13 residues. This chain's CDR3 is CASSVEFQETQYF. For the CDR3, the DNA is TGTGCCAGCAGCGTAGAGTTCCAAGAGACCCAGTACTTC.

In its sample, this clonotype was seen a few times. The chain couples TRBV5-8 to TRBJ1-3; D is perhaps TRBD1 (5 bases). Germline V gives CDR1 SGHTS, CDR2 YDEGEE. The CDR3 contains 17 residues. The V end lost 4 bases, the J end lost 4 bases, and 21 bases lay between the germline ends. The chain's CDR3 is CASSGGSVVSWGNTIYF. CDR3 DNA sequence: TGTGCCAGCAGCGGGGGTTCAGTCGTCTCGTGGGGAAACACCATATATTTT.

This clonotype was observed a handful of times. This chain connects TRBV12-3 or TRBV12-4 to TRBJ2-2; D not resolved. The CDR3 covers 15 residues. Trimming removed 5 bases from V and 6 bases from J, with 16 bases in between. DNA for the CDR3: TGTGCCAGCAGTCCCCCGGATGGGCGGCCCGGGGAGCTGTTTTTT. It is translated as CASSPPDGRPGELFF.

The chain is built from TRBV7-6 and TRBJ2-3, with 9 nucleotides matching TRBD2. J gave up 8 bases and V 0 bases, and 9 bases lay outside the gene matches. Germline lookup yields CDR1 SGHVS and CDR2 FNYEAQ. The CDR3 length is 16 residues. CDR3 region: CASSLAARGGQGTQYF. The CDR3 region has the DNA TGTGCCAGCAGCTTAGCCGCGCGGGGGGGCCAGGGTACGCAGTATTTT. The whole variable domain, remainder taken from reference TRBV7-6 and TRBJ2-3, is GAGVSQSPRYKVTKRGQDVALRCDPISGHVSLYWYRQALGQGPEFLTYFNYEAQQDKSGLPNDRFSAERPEGSISTLTIQRTEQRDSAMYRCASSLAARGGQGTQYFGPGTRLTVL.

The J gene is TRBJ1-4, the V gene TRBV29-1; unclear D gene. This CDR3 contains 12 residues. Trimming cost V 7 bases and J 7 bases, with 13 bases left between them. The germline V gene has CDR1 SQVTM and CDR2 ANQGSEA. The CDR3 coding sequence is TGCAGCGCCGCGGCTGGGAGTGAAAAACTGTTTTTT. Protein sequence: CSAAAGSEKLFF.

This sequence joins TRBV10-2 and TRBJ1-3, with D tentatively TRBD1 (6 bases). The CDR3 totals 13 residues. Germline V CDR1 and CDR2: WSHSY, SAAADI. Between the trimmed V and J ends, which lost 2 bases and 8 bases, there was a span of 10 bases. This CDR3 is CASSERGWDTIYF. The CDR3 DNA follows: TGCGCCAGCAGTGAGAGGGGGTGGGACACCATATATTTT.

This clonotype was seen only a few times. The rearrangement uses TRBV7-6 and TRBJ1-1, with D tentatively TRBD1 (5 bases). This CDR3 has 15 residues. Germline V gives CDR1 SGHVS, CDR2 FNYEAQ. The V and J ends lost 1 base and 3 bases respectively, with 12 bases between them. CDR3 loop: CASSLVGQGHTEAFF. CDR3 DNA sequence: TGTGCCAGCAGCTTAGTTGGGCAGGGACACACTGAAGCTTTCTTT.

This clonotype was counted a few times. The chain is built from TRBV4-1 and TRBJ2-3, with a tentative D call TRBD1 (7 bases). V lost 6 bases and J 3 bases, leaving 16 bases between the germline ends. The CDR3 has 15 amino acids. Germline loops: CDR1 MGHRA, CDR2 YSYEKL. The CDR3 nucleotides read TGCGCCAGCAGAGGGGGGACAGTTGCTACAGATACGCAGTATTTT. Its translation is CASRGGTVATDTQYF.

In this sample, this clonotype turned up a few times. The genes are TRBV4-2 and TRBJ2-5, with D perhaps matching TRBD1 (5 bases). Germline V gene lookup returns CDR1 LGHNA and CDR2 YNFKEQ. Trimming stripped 4 bases from V and 5 bases from J, with 14 bases between. The CDR3 length is 14 residues. Written as DNA, the CDR3 is TGTGCCAGCAGCCCAAGTTCCAGGGCGGAGACCCAGTACTTC. Residues: CASSPSSRAETQYF.

This rearrangement joins TRBV18 to TRBJ2-7; D is unresolved. CDR3 size: 16 residues. Germline V gene sequence: CDR1 KGHSH, CDR2 LQKENI. The CDR3 DNA sequence: TGTGTCAGCTCACCAGTGATCACATCACTCTCCTACGAGCAGTACGTC. This translates into CVSSPVITSLSYEQYV.

The CDR3 here is CASADLGELFF. For the CDR3, the DNA is TGTGCCAGCGCAGATTTGGGGGAGCTGTTTTTT. This sequence joins TRBV12-3 or TRBV12-4 and TRBJ2-2; D call uncertain. This CDR3 is built from 11 residues. Trimming pared 8 bases from V and 8 bases from J, leaving 9 bases between.

The V gene is TRBV25-1, the J gene TRBJ2-3; the D is unclear. The CDR3 contains 16 residues. Between the trimmed V and J ends, which lost 0 bases and 0 bases, there was a span of 10 bases. Per germline, CDR1 MGHDK and CDR2 SYGVNS. CDR3 in amino acids: CASSEYGTTSTDTQYF. As DNA, the CDR3 is TGTGCCAGCAGTGAATACGGCACCACTAGCACAGATACGCAGTATTTT.

This clonotype was seen a handful of times. The chain is built from TRBV7-9 and TRBJ1-1; tentatively, D is TRBD1 (5 bases). Trimming removed 11 bases from V and 1 base from J, with 11 bases in between. This CDR3 spans 12 amino acids. CDR1 and CDR2 from the germline V gene are SEHNR and FQNEAQ (reference sequence). CDR3 in DNA: TGTGCCTCCGGGGCCACGAACACTGAAGCTTTCTTT. Amino acid sequence: CASGATNTEAFF.

This chain connects TRBV2 to TRBJ2-5; 9 nucleotides agree with TRBD1. Unmatched junction bases numbered 12, after V lost 8 bases and J lost 5 bases. CDR1 SNHLY and CDR2 FYNNEI come from the germline V gene. The length of the CDR3 is 15 residues. CDR3 sequence (DNA): TGTGCCAGCGGGGGGGGGACAGGGACATTTGAGACCCAGTACTTC. Translation: CASGGGTGTFETQYF.

The rearrangement uses TRBV7-3 and TRBJ1-5; TRBD1 agrees at 9 bases. Germline values: CDR1 SGHTA, CDR2 FQGTGA. V was pared by 6 bases and J by 4 bases, with 7 bases of the junction left unmatched. CDR3 length: 15 amino acids. CDR3 sequence: CASSFTGGENQPQHF. The CDR3 bases are TGTGCCAGCAGTTTTACAGGGGGCGAAAATCAGCCCCAGCATTTT.

In its sample, this clonotype was seen a few times. V and J are TRBV7-9 and TRBJ2-2, with D unclear. CDR1 is SEHNR and CDR2 is FQNEAQ in the germline V gene (reference sequence). This CDR3 spans 15 amino acids. V was trimmed by 5 bases and J by 2 bases, leaving 12 bases between them. CDR3 bases: TGTGCCAGCAGCCCAGAAGTCCTAAACACCGGGGAGCTGTTTTTT. Translated: CASSPEVLNTGELFF.

This clonotype was seen repeatedly, ten times or more. The chain carries TRBV7-8 and TRBJ1-1; tentative D call: TRBD1 (5 bases). This CDR3 is built from 14 residues. Deletions cut 2 bases from V and 4 bases from J, with 11 bases between. Germline V gene lookup returns CDR1 SGHVS and CDR2 FQNEAQ. The CDR3 protein is CASSLQGVGTEAFF. The CDR3, as DNA: TGTGCCAGCAGCTTACAGGGCGTTGGCACTGAAGCTTTCTTT.

This chain uses TRBV27 with TRBJ2-7, with 10 nucleotides matching TRBD1. In germline, CDR1 is MNHEY, CDR2 SMNVEV (reference sequence). Unmatched junction bases numbered 7, after V lost 5 bases and J lost 3 bases. This CDR3 spans 15 amino acids. The CDR3 is CASSAGTGVGYEQYF. In DNA form, the CDR3 reads TGTGCCAGCAGTGCGGGGACAGGGGTCGGCTACGAGCAGTACTTC.

The sample holds many counts of this clonotype. The CDR3, as DNA: TGTGCCAGCGGCTGGGGAGCGACAGGGGGCTATGGCTACACCTTC. It translates to CASGWGATGGYGYTF. The rearrangement links TRBV12-3 or TRBV12-4 to TRBJ1-2, with TRBD1 matching 9 bases. This CDR3 has 15 residues. V dropped 8 bases and J dropped 4; count of bases not matched to a gene: 11.

The J gene is TRBJ2-1, the V gene TRBV2; no clear D. Trimming removed 4 bases at V and 0 bases at J, with 10 bases between. Germline CDR1 SNHLY, CDR2 FYNNEI. The CDR3 spans 15 residues. CDR3 region: CASSAGANSYNEQFF. CDR3 DNA sequence: TGTGCCAGCAGTGCTGGAGCCAACTCCTACAATGAGCAGTTCTTC.

The chain couples TRBV7-3 to TRBJ2-1; TRBD1 is a possible D gene (8 bases). The CDR3 runs 17 residues. Per the germline V gene, CDR1 is SGHTA and CDR2 is FQGTGA. Trimming took off 5 bases at V and 0 bases at J, with 17 bases between the two ends. The CDR3 DNA is TGTGCCAGCAGCCCGGACAGGGAGGGAGGCTCCTACAATGAGCAGTTCTTC. This sequence encodes CASSPDREGGSYNEQFF.

The J gene is TRBJ2-3, the V gene TRBV6-2 or TRBV6-3; 10 positions agree with TRBD2. The CDR3 contains 16 residues. Per the germline V gene, CDR1 is MNHEY and CDR2 is SVGEGT. The ends lost 7 bases at V and 1 base at J; junction bases unmatched: 8. The DNA for the CDR3 is TGTGCCAGCAAAAAGGGTCTAGCGGGGGGCACAGATACGCAGTATTTT. This translates into CASKKGLAGGTDTQYF.

Only a few counts were recorded for this clonotype. The chain uses TRBV6-5 and TRBJ1-3; the D is unclear. This CDR3 region has 13 residues. The V gene's germline CDR1 is MNHEY and CDR2 SVGAGI. Trimming took 0 bases from V and 6 from J, leaving 6 bases between them. The CDR3 loop is CASSYSSTNTIYF. CDR3 sequence (DNA): TGTGCCAGCAGTTACTCGAGCACAAACACCATATATTTT.

This clonotype was observed a few times. The chain recombines TRBV7-9 with TRBJ2-1; 7 nucleotides line up with TRBD1. The CDR3 runs to 16 residues. The germline gives CDR1 SEHNR, CDR2 FQNEAQ (reference sequence). The trim removed 5 bases at V and 7 bases at J, leaving 14 bases unmatched. Written as DNA, the CDR3 is TGTGCCAGCAGCCCAGTGACAGGGTCGACGGGGAATGAGCAGTTCTTC. As protein: CASSPVTGSTGNEQFF.

This clonotype has a count of ten or more. This chain connects TRBV28 to TRBJ2-5; D may correspond to TRBD1 or TRBD2 (6 bases each). This CDR3 is built from 12 residues. V was trimmed by 5 bases and J by 4 bases, leaving 8 bases between them. Germline CDR1 and CDR2: MDHEN and SYDVKM. CDR3 region: CASSRGRETQYF. The CDR3 nucleotides read TGTGCCAGCAGTCGGGGGCGAGAGACCCAGTACTTC.

The chain couples TRBV6-1 to TRBJ2-3, with 7 bases identical to TRBD1. This CDR3 has 15 residues. From germline, CDR1 is MNHNS and CDR2 SASEGT. The V gene end was trimmed by 5 bases and the J gene end by 3 bases; junction bases not matched to a gene: 8. CDR3 DNA: TGTGCCAGCAGTTCGATTACAGGGGTAACAGATACGCAGTATTTT. This codes for CASSSITGVTDTQYF.

The chain recombines TRBV5-4 with TRBJ2-7; D is ambiguous. Germline assignment: CDR1 SGHNT and CDR2 YYREEE (reference sequence). Trimming removed 1 base at V and 3 bases at J, with 14 bases between. This CDR3 has 15 amino acids. The CDR3 loop reads CASSLKGQPLYEQYF. The CDR3 bases are TGTGCCAGCAGCTTGAAGGGCCAGCCCCTCTACGAGCAGTACTTC.

V is TRBV7-9 and J is TRBJ2-5; 11 bases align to TRBD2. The CDR3 contains 16 residues. Germline trimming cut 4 bases from V and 5 bases from J; bases unmatched to any gene: 9. CDR1 is SEHNR, CDR2 FQNEAQ, per germline (reference sequence). The CDR3 region is CASSSIAGGPEETQYF. The CDR3 DNA reads as TGTGCCAGCAGCTCGATAGCGGGGGGGCCCGAGGAGACCCAGTACTTC.

This clonotype was seen a handful of times. The chain couples TRBV28 to TRBJ2-2; possible D gene TRBD2, 6 bases. Between the trimmed V and J ends, which lost 1 base and 1 base, there was a span of 7 bases. The CDR3 is 15 amino acids. The germline V gene has CDR1 MDHEN and CDR2 SYDVKM. CDR3 sequence reads: CASSLFGGNTGELFF. The CDR3 DNA is TGTGCCAGCAGTTTATTCGGGGGGAACACCGGGGAGCTGTTTTTT.

The rearrangement uses TRBV9 and TRBJ1-1, with TRBD1 matching 9 bases. Germline CDR1 and CDR2: SGDLS and YYNGEE. J gave up 0 bases and V 3 bases, and 6 bases lay outside the gene matches. The CDR3 sequence is 16 residues long. In DNA form, the CDR3 reads TGTGCCAGCAGCGCCCCCCGGACAGGGGTGAACACTGAAGCTTTCTTT. Its translation is CASSAPRTGVNTEAFF.